The source of this T cell receptor (beta chain) is a study of blood T cell repertoires in COVID-19. Germline V lookup: CDR1 SGHKS, CDR2 YYEKEE (reference sequence). Trimming cost V 0 bases and J 0 bases, with 10 bases left between them. The CDR3 covers 15 residues. The protocol was immunoSEQ multiplex PCR, while the TCRdb copy is restricted to in-frame clones and leaves out a portion. The profile covers about 58,000 clones, with 78% appearing a single time and around 5.1% taken by the ten largest. There are a few counts of this clone. The chain joins TRBV5-5 to TRBJ2-7; D gene uncertain. This sequence was found in a human donor in a cohort sampled during active COVID-19. The material sequenced was peripheral blood. CDR3 loop: CASSLGRLTSYEQYF. CDR3 bases: TGTGCCAGCAGCTTGGGCAGACTTACCTCCTACGAGCAGTACTTC.